Sequencing of this T cell receptor (beta chain) was carried out in a study of control samples from healthy donors and cancer patients. Sequencing used immunoSEQ multiplex PCR; TCRdb keeps in-frame clones, though not all of them. The sample gives over 10,000 clones, roughly 79% of which show up once; 7.5% to 9% is in the top ten. Germline assignment: CDR1 SGHAT and CDR2 FQDESV (reference sequence). There are 14 residues in the CDR3. V shed 5 bases, J shed 3 bases, and the junction held 4 bases outside the gene matches. This clone was counted a single time. The rearrangement links TRBV11-1 to TRBJ1-5; TRBD1 aligns across 7 bases. What was sequenced was formalin-fixed, paraffin-embedded tissue. This receptor was taken from a male donor with melanoma. In DNA form, the CDR3 reads TGTGCCAGCAGCAAGGAGGGGGCCAATCAGCCCCAGCATTTT. Translating gives CASSKEGANQPQHF. Full variable domain (outside the CDR3, taken from reference TRBV11-1 and TRBJ1-5): EAEVAQSPRYKITEKSQAVAFWCDPISGHATLYWYRQILGQGPELLVQFQDESVVDDSQLPKDRFSAERLKGVDSTLKIQPAELGDSAMYLCASSKEGANQPQHFGDGTRLSIL.